Described below is a single T cell receptor (beta chain) sequence and its context. Its antigen specificity is not known. Base-call qualities are not available, and no considerably larger clone is one nucleotide away. Taken with the paper, the label for time point translates to: baseline before first vaccination. According to the study, the label for this sample's treatment or condition signals: meningococcal conjugate vaccine given as trial control. The vaccinee samples were drawn from two UK trials, COV001 and COV002, one of which was a single-blind randomized controlled phase 2/3 trial testing AZD1222 (ChAdOx1 nCoV-19) in healthy adults. Trial participant PBMC samples were collected at day 0 and day 28 after the second dose for TCRbeta chain sequencing. V lost 1 base and J lost 4 bases; the stretch between them is 10 bases long. CDR1 and CDR2, looked up from the germline V gene (reference sequence), are LNHNV and YYDKDF. Spanning cysteine to phenylalanine, the CDR3 consists of 14 amino acids. The sequence is cut down to CDR3 DNA, 42 bases in frame from base 1.

This record belongs to a study of T cell responses to AZD1222 COVID-19 vaccine (dated by TCRdb to the early 2020s). Regarding the study in general: A total of more than 230 trial participants underwent TCR sequencing, of whom roughly 210 had received two doses of AZD1222 and some 25 had received two doses of the MenACWY control vaccine. Enrollment into the trials was organized by age into subgroups of 18-55, 56-69 and 70-plus years, and those subgroups contained about 160, 30 and 59 TCR-sequenced participants, respectively.

The CDR3 regions of human TCRbeta chains were analyzed by immunosequencing. The authors' analysis ran thus. Repertoire TCRs were checked for matches against a reference library of SARS-CoV-2-specific TCRs that had been generated using the MIRA antigen-specificity platform. Breadth was defined as the fraction of unique TCRs that were SARS-CoV-2-associated, and depth was defined as the fraction of total T cells that were SARS-CoV-2-associated. Using the MIRA data, every spike-specific TCR was mapped to the spike region that the TCR reacted to and assigned to either a CD4 or a CD8 class. Log10-transformed breadth and depth values were compared by one-way ANOVA with Sidak's multiple comparisons tests. Not all clones reach the TCRdb copy of this immuneACCESS table, which keeps in-frame sequences only. Checked studies attribute under half of the gap to unresolved V genes and leave the rest unexplained. Clone size and V and J calls were adopted from that table, with D and trimming inferred from the DNA. Recorded for this sample are about 140,000 clones; over 85% of them occurred a single time. Of the sample, less than 0.95% falls within the top ten clones.

General study outcomes and caveats: Epitopes outside the regions mutated in the B.1.351 and B.1.1.7 variants were reportedly recognized by nearly half of the unique spike-specific TCRs. CD4 TCRs associated with the vaccine covered the entire spike protein, and the dominant responses were in regions 160-218 and 743-854. Most participants were white British and females outnumbered males, and the authors suggested that clonal diversity may have been underestimated. No day 14 peak-response samples were available, so repertoires were characterized only after the peak T cell response. Spike-specific TCR breadth and depth rose significantly after two AZD1222 doses compared with day 0 and with MenACWY recipients. Conclusions about previously exposed vaccinees are limited because only five or six AZD1222 recipients were SARS-CoV-2 seropositive at baseline. In the small 56-69-year group, the increase in depth fell short of significance, most likely because of low power.

The sequence derives from an adult in good health. This chain joins TRBV15 to TRBJ1-1, with a tentative D gene TRBD1 over 5 matching bases. This specimen consisted of peripheral blood, obtained on day 0 of MenACWY control vaccination. Here the CDR3 is given as CATSRAGPGTEAFF. The sequence in DNA is TGTGCCACCAGCAGAGCAGGGCCCGGCACTGAAGCTTTCTTT.